A selection of T cell receptor beta chains follows, all from one sample in a study of blood T cell repertoires in COVID-19. The repertoire was sequenced with immunoSEQ multiplex PCR; TCRdb's copy has only in-frame clones and lacks some. Of roughly 430,000 clones listed, roughly 87% were seen once; the top ten hold roughly 2%. Sample: PBMCs or T cells enriched from blood (not recorded which). Source of these receptors: a woman aged 40 to 55 with acute COVID-19. The CDR3 runs from the conserved cysteine through the conserved F or W.

v_call,j_call,cdr3_aa
TRBV6-5,TRBJ1-2,CASSRATGNYGYTF
TRBV28,TRBJ1-4,CASSLPGTGDEKLFF
TRBV11-2,TRBJ1-2,CASSSQPTSNYGYTF
TRBV6-5,TRBJ1-3,CATSQHSGNTIYF
TRBV6-6,TRBJ1-5,CASSRTSGTGVWSNQPQHF
TRBV2,TRBJ1-5,CASSEGRSNQPQHF
TRBV7-2,TRBJ2-5,CASSLRRGQETQYF
TRBV9,TRBJ1-1,CASSAQQGGTEAFF
TRBV18,TRBJ1-5,CASSPGQGPQPQHF
TRBV18,TRBJ1-2,CASSPLNPGQANYGYTF
TRBV3-1/TRBV3-2,TRBJ1-1,CASRRDREGTEAFF
TRBV5-5,TRBJ1-1,CASSLIDYEAFF
TRBV4-2,TRBJ2-2,CASSQVGLAGALNTGELFF
TRBV9,TRBJ1-1,CASSALQGSNTEAFF
TRBV5-4,TRBJ2-5,CASSQHAGGLQETQYF
TRBV14,TRBJ2-2,CASSQPGTERTGELFF
TRBV27,TRBJ2-7,CASSFLGQGVYEQYF
TRBV5-4,TRBJ2-1,CASSRGRDRGFNEQFF
TRBV5-1,TRBJ2-3,CASRLETSTDTQYF
TRBV15,TRBJ1-3,CATSGGQGRSGNTIYF
TRBV7-9,TRBJ1-6,CASSLGQNYNSPLHF
TRBV29-1,TRBJ1-3,CSVRTGAANTIYF
TRBV27,TRBJ1-2,CASSSSPRGHGGYTF
TRBV18,TRBJ1-5,CASSPNGEDQPQHF
TRBV4-1,TRBJ1-5,CASSQGRLRGDYQPQHF